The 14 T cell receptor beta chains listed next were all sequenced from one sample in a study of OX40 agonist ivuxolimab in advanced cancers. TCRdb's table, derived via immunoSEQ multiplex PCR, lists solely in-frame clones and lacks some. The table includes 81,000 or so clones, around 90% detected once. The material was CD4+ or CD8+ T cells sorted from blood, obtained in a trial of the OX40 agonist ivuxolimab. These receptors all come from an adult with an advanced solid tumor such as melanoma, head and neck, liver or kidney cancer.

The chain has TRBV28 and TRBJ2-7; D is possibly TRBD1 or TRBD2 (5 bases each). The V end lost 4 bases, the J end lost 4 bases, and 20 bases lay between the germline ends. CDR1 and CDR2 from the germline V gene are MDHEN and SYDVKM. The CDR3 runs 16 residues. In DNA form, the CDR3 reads TGTGCCAGCAGTTCGGCCGGGACCGCGGAAAGATACGAGCAGTACTTC. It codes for CASSSAGTAERYEQYF. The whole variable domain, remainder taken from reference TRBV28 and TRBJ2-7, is DVKVTQSSRYLVKRTGEKVFLECVQDMDHENMFWYRQDPGLGLRLIYFSYDVKMKEKGDIPEGYSVSREKKERFSLILESASTNQTSMYLCASSSAGTAERYEQYFGPGTRLTVT.

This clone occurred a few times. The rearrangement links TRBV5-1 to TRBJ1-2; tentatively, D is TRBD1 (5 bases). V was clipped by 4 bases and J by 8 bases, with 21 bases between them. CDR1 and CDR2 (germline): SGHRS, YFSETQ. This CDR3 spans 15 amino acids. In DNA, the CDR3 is TGCGCCAGCAGCCCAGACGGGGGGAAGGGTAGAGGCTACACCTTC. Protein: CASSPDGGKGRGYTF.

In DNA, the CDR3 is TGCGCCAGCAGCTTAGGATTACAGGACCTCCAGCATTTT. Its translation: CASSLGLQDLQHF. The chain employs TRBV4-1 and TRBJ1-5; a weak D match, TRBD1 (5 bases). In germline, CDR1 is MGHRA, CDR2 YSYEKL. The CDR3 consists of 13 residues. Trimming shortened V by 5 bases and J by 12 bases, and 17 bases separated the two germline ends.

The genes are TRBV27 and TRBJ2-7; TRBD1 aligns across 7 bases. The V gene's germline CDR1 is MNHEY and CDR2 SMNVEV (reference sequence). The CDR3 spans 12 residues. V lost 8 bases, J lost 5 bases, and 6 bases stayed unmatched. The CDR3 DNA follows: TGTGCCAGCCGACAAGGGGGCGACGAGCAGTACTTC. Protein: CASRQGGDEQYF.

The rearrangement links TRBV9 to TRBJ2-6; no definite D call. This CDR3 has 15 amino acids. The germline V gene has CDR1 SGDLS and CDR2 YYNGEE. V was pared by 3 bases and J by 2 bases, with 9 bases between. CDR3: CASSGMAPGANVLTF. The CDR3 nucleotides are TGTGCCAGCAGCGGAATGGCGCCTGGGGCCAACGTCCTGACTTTC.

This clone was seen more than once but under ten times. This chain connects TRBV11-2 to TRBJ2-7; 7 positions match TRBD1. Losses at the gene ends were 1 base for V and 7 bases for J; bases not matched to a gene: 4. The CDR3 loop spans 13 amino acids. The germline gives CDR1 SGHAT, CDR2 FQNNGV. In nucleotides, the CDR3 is TGTGCCAGCAGCTTAGTGACAGGGTGGGAGCAGTACTTC. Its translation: CASSLVTGWEQYF.

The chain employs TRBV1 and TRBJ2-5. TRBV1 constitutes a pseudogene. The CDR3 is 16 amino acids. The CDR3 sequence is CTSSPSNRASQETQYF. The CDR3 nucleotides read TGCACCAGCAGCCCCTCCAATCGGGCAAGTCAGGAGACCCAGTACTTC.

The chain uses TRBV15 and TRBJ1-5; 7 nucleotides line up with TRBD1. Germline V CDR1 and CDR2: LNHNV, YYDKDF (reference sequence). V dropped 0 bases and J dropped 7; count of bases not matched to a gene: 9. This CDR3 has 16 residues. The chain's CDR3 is CATSRDNRQGRQPQHF. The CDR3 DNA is TGTGCCACCAGCAGAGATAATCGACAGGGCAGGCAGCCCCAGCATTTT. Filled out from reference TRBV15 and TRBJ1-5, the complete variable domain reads DAMVIQNPRYQVTQFGKPVTLSCSQTLNHNVMYWYQQKSSQAPKLLFHYYDKDFNNEADTPDNFQSRRPNTSFCFLDIRSPGLGDTAMYLCATSRDNRQGRQPQHFGDGTRLSIL.

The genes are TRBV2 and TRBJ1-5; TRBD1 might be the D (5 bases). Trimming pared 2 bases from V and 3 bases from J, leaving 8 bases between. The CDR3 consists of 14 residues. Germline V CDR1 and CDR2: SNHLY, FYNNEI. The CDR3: CASSEMTDNQPQHF. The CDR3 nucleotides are TGTGCCAGCAGTGAAATGACAGACAATCAGCCCCAGCATTTT.

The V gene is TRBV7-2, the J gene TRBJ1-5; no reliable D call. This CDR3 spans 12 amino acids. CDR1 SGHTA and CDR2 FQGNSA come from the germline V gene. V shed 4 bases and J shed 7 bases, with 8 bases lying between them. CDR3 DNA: TGTGCCAGCAGCTCCACAGTACAGCCCCAGCATTTT. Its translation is CASSSTVQPQHF.

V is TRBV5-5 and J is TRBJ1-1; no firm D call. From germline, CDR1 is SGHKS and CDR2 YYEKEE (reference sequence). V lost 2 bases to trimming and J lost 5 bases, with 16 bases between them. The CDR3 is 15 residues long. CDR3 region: CASSLGIFQGTEAFF. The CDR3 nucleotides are TGTGCCAGCAGCTTAGGGATCTTTCAAGGGACTGAAGCTTTCTTT.

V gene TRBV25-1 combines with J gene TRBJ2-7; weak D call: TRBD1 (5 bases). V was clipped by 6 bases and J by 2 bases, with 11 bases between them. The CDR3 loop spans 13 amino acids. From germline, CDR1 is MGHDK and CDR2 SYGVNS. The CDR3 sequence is CASRVTGTYEQYF. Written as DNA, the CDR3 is TGTGCCAGCAGGGTAACAGGTACCTACGAGCAGTACTTC.

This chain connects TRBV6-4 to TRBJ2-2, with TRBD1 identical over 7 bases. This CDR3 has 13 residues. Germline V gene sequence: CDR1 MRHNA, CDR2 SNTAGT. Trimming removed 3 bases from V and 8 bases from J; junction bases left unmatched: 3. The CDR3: CASSEDREGELFF. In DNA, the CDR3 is TGTGCCAGCAGTGAAGACAGGGAAGGGGAGCTGTTTTTT.

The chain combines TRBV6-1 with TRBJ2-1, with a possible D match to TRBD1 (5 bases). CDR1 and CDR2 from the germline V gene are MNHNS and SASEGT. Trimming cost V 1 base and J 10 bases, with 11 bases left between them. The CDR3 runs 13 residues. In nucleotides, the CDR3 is TGTGCCAGCAGTGAAGTGGGGCGAACGGAGCAGTTCTTC. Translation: CASSEVGRTEQFF.